Listed below are T cell receptor beta chains from one sample, sequenced in a study of low-dose radiotherapy and immunotherapy resistance in tumors. Via MiXCR, TCRdb re-called the reads, giving one row per CDR3 protein. The sample contains about 91,000 distinct CDR3 sequences, roughly 19% of which appear only once. This specimen consisted of PBMCs, obtained after low-dose radiotherapy plus immunotherapy. The receptors stem from a female donor with ovarian cancer. CDR3s include the opening cysteine and the closing phenylalanine or tryptophan. The order of the fields is clone size, D gene, J gene, V gene, CDR3 DNA, CDR3 protein. The D gene is left open where the match is weak. Part of the rows lack a size; the others show once, few, many or a class for expanded clones.

>many|-|TRBJ2-3|TRBV12-5
TGTGCTAGTGGTCCCCAGACAGGCACAGATACGCAGTATTTT
CASGPQTGTDTQYF
>many|-|TRBJ1-5|TRBV28
TGTGCCAGCAGTGTGATCAGGGATCAGCCCCAGCATTTT
CASSVIRDQPQHF
>many|TRBD1|TRBJ1-3|TRBV19
TGTGCCAGTAGTCGGGGACAGGGAAACACCATATATTTT
CASSRGQGNTIYF
>-|-|TRBJ2-7|TRBV7-9
TGTGCCAGCAGCCCTAATCCGCGCTCCTACGAGCAGTACTTC
CASSPNPRSYEQYF
>many|-|TRBJ1-1|TRBV20-1
TGCAGTGCTAGAGATTGGACAGCCCTGAACACTGAAGCTTTCTTT
CSARDWTALNTEAFF
>many|-|TRBJ1-1|TRBV2
TGTGCCAGCAGGGACCCTCGAACGGGAACTGAAGCTTTCTTT
CASRDPRTGTEAFF
>many|-|TRBJ1-2|TRBV6-2/TRBV6-3
TGTGCCAGCAGTGAAGGGACGAACTATGGCTACACCTTC
CASSEGTNYGYTF
>many|TRBD2|TRBJ2-3|TRBV20-1
TGCAGTACTTATAGCGGGGGGGGCACAGATACGCAGTATTTT
CSTYSGGGTDTQYF
>-|-|TRBJ2-7|TRBV12-3/TRBV12-4
TGTGCCAGCAGTTTCACAGATCTGGGGCAGTACTTC
CASSFTDLGQYF
>-|-|TRBJ2-7|TRBV6-2/TRBV6-3
TGTGCCAGCAGTTCCCCTTGGGAGCAGTACTTC
CASSSPWEQYF
>many|-|TRBJ2-7|TRBV2
TGTGCCGGTACCCGGGGCCGCGAGCAGTACTTC
CAGTRGREQYF
>-|-|TRBJ2-7|TRBV5-6
TGTGCCAGCAGCCGTGTGGAGGGGGCAGGGGAGCAGTACTTC
CASSRVEGAGEQYF
>many|TRBD2|TRBJ2-3|TRBV6-6
TGTGCCAGCAGGGGTAGCGGGGGCTACACAGATACGCAGTATTTT
CASRGSGGYTDTQYF
>many|-|TRBJ2-5|TRBV3-1
TGTGCCAGCAGCCAAGGGAGGGGAGAGACCCAGTACTTC
CASSQGRGETQYF
>many|-|TRBJ1-4|TRBV5-1
TGCGCCAGCAGCTTGGCCGGCTCTAATGAAAAACTGTTTTTT
CASSLAGSNEKLFF
>few|TRBD2|TRBJ2-5|TRBV30
TGTGCCTGGACAGCGGGACTAGCGGGGGGGGAGACCCAGTACTTC
CAWTAGLAGGETQYF
>many|TRBD2|TRBJ2-2|TRBV9
TGTGCCAGCAGCGTAGTACCCCTAGCGGGGGGGCCGGACACCGGGGAGCTGTTTTTT
CASSVVPLAGGPDTGELFF
>-|TRBD2|TRBJ2-3|TRBV4-3
TGCGCCAGCAGCCCTCACGGGAGGGCAGATACGCAGTATTTT
CASSPHGRADTQYF
>many|-|TRBJ1-3|TRBV19
TGTGCCAGTAGTTCGACGGGGACTGGAAACACCATATATTTT
CASSSTGTGNTIYF
>many|TRBD1|TRBJ2-1|TRBV28
TGTGCCAGCAGGCCCGGGGACAGAAACTACAATGAGCAGTTCTTC
CASRPGDRNYNEQFF
>many|-|TRBJ2-1|TRBV2
TGTGCCAGCAGTGAAGGGCTCTACCCACGGTTCTTC
CASSEGLYPRFF
>once|-|TRBJ1-4|TRBV6-5
-
CASNLNRATNEKLFFFFF
>many|TRBD1|TRBJ2-7|TRBV28
TGTGCCAGCGGGGACAGATTCTACGAGCAGTACTTC
CASGDRFYEQYF
>many|-|TRBJ2-7|TRBV24-1
TGTGCCACCAGTGATTTCGGGTTACAGCAGTACTTC
CATSDFGLQQYF
>-|-|TRBJ2-2|TRBV11-2
TGTGCCAGCAGCTACCCTTGGGGGGAGCTGTTTTTT
CASSYPWGELFF
>many|-|TRBJ2-7|TRBV11-2
TGTGCCAGCAGCCCCGCCCACGAGCAGTACTTC
CASSPAHEQYF
>many|-|TRBJ1-4|TRBV3-1
TGTGCCAGCAGCCCGCCGAGGCAGTTGAATGAAAAACTGTTTTTT
CASSPPRQLNEKLFF
>many|-|TRBJ1-2|TRBV6-2/TRBV6-3
TGTGCCAGCAGATTAGGCGCCGCTAACTATGGCTACACCTTC
CASRLGAANYGYTF
>many|-|TRBJ2-3|TRBV29-1
TGCAGCGGGGGGAAGAGCACAGATACGCAGTATTTT
CSGGKSTDTQYF
>-|-|TRBJ2-2|TRBV5-6
TGTGCCAGCTTATTCCTGGGCGCCGGGGAGCTGTTTTTT
CASLFLGAGELFF
>many|-|TRBJ2-2|TRBV6-2/TRBV6-3
TGTGCCAGCAGGTGGGGACAGAACACCGGGGAGCTGTTTTTT
CASRWGQNTGELFF
>many|TRBD1|TRBJ2-4|TRBV5-1
TGCGCCAGCAGAAAGGACAGGGGGGCAAACATTCAGTACTTC
CASRKDRGANIQYF
>few|-|TRBJ2-5|TRBV20-1
TGCAGTGCTACCCCCAATATCCAAGGGGAGACCCAGTACTTC
CSATPNIQGETQYF
>-|-|TRBJ1-2|TRBV19
TGTGCCAGTAGTCCGTACCGGACACTCCCAGGAAACTATGGCTACACCTTC
CASSPYRTLPGNYGYTF
>many|TRBD2|TRBJ2-1|TRBV6-4
TGTGCCAGCAGTGACTCGAGGGGACTAGCGGGTTTCCATGAGCAGTTCTTC
CASSDSRGLAGFHEQFF
>-|-|TRBJ2-5|TRBV5-4
TGTGCCAGCAGCTTGTTGTGGGAGACCCAGTACTTC
CASSLLWETQYF
>many|-|TRBJ2-3|TRBV4-1
TGCGCCAGCAGCTCAGTGGGTAGCAATCGGGATACGCAGTATTTT
CASSSVGSNRDTQYF
>many|-|TRBJ2-1|TRBV20-1
TGCAGTGCTAGAGGGCCGGATGAGTACAATGAGCAGTTCTTC
CSARGPDEYNEQFF
>many|TRBD2|TRBJ2-4|TRBV5-6
TGTGCCAGCAGCTTGCTTCGATACAGGACTAGCGGGAGTTCGGCCAAAAACATTCAGTACTTC
CASSLLRYRTSGSSAKNIQYF
>many|-|TRBJ1-1|TRBV6-2/TRBV6-3
TGTGCCAGCAGTGGCCAGGGAATTAACTCTGAAGCTTTCTTT
CASSGQGINSEAFF
>many|-|TRBJ1-2|TRBV12-3/TRBV12-4
TGTGCCAGCAGTGGGCCCGGGACCCCTAACTATGGCTACACCTTC
CASSGPGTPNYGYTF
>many|TRBD1|TRBJ1-5|TRBV23-1
TGCGCCAGCGACACACGTTCGAGGGGGCAACAGCCCCAGCATTTT
CASDTRSRGQQPQHF
>many|-|TRBJ2-7|TRBV10-2
TGCGCCAGCAGCCTAGAGTCGTACGAGCAGTACTTC
CASSLESYEQYF
>many|-|TRBJ2-7|TRBV9
TGTGCCAGCAGCCCCCGACAGTATACCTACGAGCAGTACTTC
CASSPRQYTYEQYF
>many|-|TRBJ2-3|TRBV2
TGTGCCAGCAGTGAAGCCAGGGCCGCTACGCAGTATTTT
CASSEARAATQYF
>many|TRBD1|TRBJ2-2|TRBV6-2/TRBV6-3
TGTGCCAGCAGTTACTCGAGGACAGGGGGTAACACCGGGGAGCTGTTTTTT
CASSYSRTGGNTGELFF
>many|-|TRBJ2-1|TRBV20-1
TGCAGTGCTAGTGTCCAGGGTCTTATAGCTGAGCAGTTCTTC
CSASVQGLIAEQFF
>many|-|TRBJ2-3|TRBV6-2/TRBV6-3
TGTGCCAGCAGTGCCCGACAGGGCACAGATACGCAGTATTTT
CASSARQGTDTQYF
>many|-|TRBJ1-1|TRBV5-4
TGTGCCAGCAGCTTGGGCGGACGGAAAGCGAACACTGAAGCTTTCTTT
CASSLGGRKANTEAFF
>many|TRBD2|TRBJ2-3|TRBV20-1
TGCAGTGCTATAGAGTCGCGGGGGGGTTCGGATACGCAGTATTTT
CSAIESRGGSDTQYF
>many|-|TRBJ1-5|TRBV29-1
TGCAGCGTTGTCGGGCAGGTTAATCAGCCCCAGCATTTT
CSVVGQVNQPQHF
>many|TRBD1|TRBJ1-1|TRBV19
TGTGCCAGTAGTATAAATTGGGGGACAGACAGACGGAACACTGAAGCTTTCTTT
CASSINWGTDRRNTEAFF
>many|-|TRBJ2-7|TRBV5-1
TGCGCCAGCAGCTTGGACAGGTTCACCTCCTACGAGCAGTACTTC
CASSLDRFTSYEQYF
>many|-|TRBJ2-3|TRBV10-3
TGTGCCATCAGTTTCGGGACGCCCCCAGATACGCAGTATTTT
CAISFGTPPDTQYF
>many|-|TRBJ2-5|TRBV28
TGTGCCAGCAGCCAGATTGGGGCGGGAATGGAGACCCAGTACTTC
CASSQIGAGMETQYF
>many|TRBD1|TRBJ2-7|TRBV10-3
TGTGCCACCATTTCCGGGACAGGTACCTACGAGCAGTACTTC
CATISGTGTYEQYF
>-|TRBD2|TRBJ2-1|TRBV7-6
TGTGCCAGCAGCTTATGGCCCCTCGGGACTAGCCAAGCCTACAATGAGCAGTTCTTC
CASSLWPLGTSQAYNEQFF
>few|TRBD2|TRBJ2-3|TRBV20-1
TGCAGTGCTATTCGCCCAGCGGGGGGGAGATTTAGCACAGATACGCAGTATTTT
CSAIRPAGGRFSTDTQYF